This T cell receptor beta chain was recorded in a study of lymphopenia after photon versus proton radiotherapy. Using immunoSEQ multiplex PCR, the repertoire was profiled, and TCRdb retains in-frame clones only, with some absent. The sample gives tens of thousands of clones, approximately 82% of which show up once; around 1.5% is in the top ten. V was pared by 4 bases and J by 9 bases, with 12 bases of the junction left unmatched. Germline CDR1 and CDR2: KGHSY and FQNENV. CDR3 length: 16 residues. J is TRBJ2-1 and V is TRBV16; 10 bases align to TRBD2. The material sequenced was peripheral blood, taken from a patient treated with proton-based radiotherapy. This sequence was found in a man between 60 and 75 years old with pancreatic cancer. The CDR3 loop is CASSPLTSGAEVEQFF. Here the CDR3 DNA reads TGTGCCAGCAGCCCACTTACTAGCGGGGCTGAGGTTGAGCAGTTCTTC.